The 7 T cell receptor beta chains below all came from one sample that was sequenced in a study of chemoradiotherapy in HPV16-positive cancers. The repertoire was sequenced with immunoSEQ multiplex PCR; TCRdb's copy has only in-frame clones and lacks some. The sample lists 9,500 to 15,000 clones, about three quarters occurring once. Specimen collection occurred from a patient who underwent chemoradiotherapy. The receptors stem from a human donor with HPV-associated anogenital cancer.

The rearrangement uses TRBV7-2 and TRBJ2-2; weak D call: TRBD2 (5 bases). Per the germline V gene, CDR1 is SGHTA and CDR2 is FQGNSA. The length of the CDR3 is 16 residues. Deletions cut 3 bases from V and 4 bases from J, with 15 bases between. The CDR3 DNA sequence: TGTGCCAGCAGCTTTGGTGGATGGGAGAGCACCGGGGAGCTGTTTTTT. This translates into CASSFGGWESTGELFF.

This clone was seen just once. The J gene is TRBJ2-1, the V gene TRBV4-2; possibly TRBD1 for D (6 bases). The CDR3 spans 20 residues. Germline V gives CDR1 LGHNA, CDR2 YNFKEQ. V was cut by 0 bases and J by 4 bases, with 25 bases left in between. The CDR3 loop reads CASSQDEIGTRGGQYNEQFF. The DNA for the CDR3 is TGTGCCAGCAGCCAAGATGAGATAGGAACGAGAGGGGGTCAATACAATGAGCAGTTCTTC.

The chain couples TRBV7-2 to TRBJ2-7, with 12 bases identical to TRBD2. In germline, CDR1 is SGHTA, CDR2 FQGNSA. Trimming at V came to 5 bases and at J to 3 bases, leaving 5 bases not matched to a gene. This CDR3 has 15 residues. This chain's CDR3 is CASSGGLAGSYEQYF. The CDR3 region has the DNA TGTGCCAGCAGCGGGGGACTAGCGGGTAGCTACGAGCAGTACTTC.

V gene TRBV28 combines with J gene TRBJ2-1; no firm D call. Germline CDR1 reads MDHEN; CDR2 reads SYDVKM. This CDR3 spans 14 amino acids. V was cut by 7 bases and J by 9 bases, with 19 bases left in between. DNA of the CDR3: TGTGCCAGCATTGCAGCAAATCATTGGGGTGAGCAGTTCTTC. Protein product: CASIAANHWGEQFF.

The rearrangement joins TRBV21-1 to TRBJ2-5; the table's D call TRBD2 went unverified against the DNA. TRBV21-1 corresponds to a pseudogene. The CDR3 runs to 15 residues. CDR3 nucleotides: TGTGCCAGCAGCAACGCGAGGGTAGCGGGGCGTCGTAGGTACTTC. Encoded protein: CASSNARVAGRRRYF.

The chain links TRBV7-2 to TRBJ1-4, with D hard to call. The CDR3 consists of 17 residues. The germline gives CDR1 SGHTA, CDR2 FQGNSA. The V gene lost 0 bases and the J gene lost 0 bases, with 11 bases spanning the gap. The CDR3 DNA sequence: TGTGCCAGCAGCTTAGCACCCCCGGGTTCAACTAATGAAAAACTGTTTTTT. Its protein is CASSLAPPGSTNEKLFF.

V gene TRBV5-4 combines with J gene TRBJ2-3; D uncertain. V dropped 4 bases and J dropped 6 bases, with 15 bases sitting between them. In germline, CDR1 is SGHNT, CDR2 YYREEE (reference sequence). The CDR3 is made up of 14 amino acids. In DNA form, the CDR3 reads TGTGCCAGCAGCCCTTGGGGTCGGCTCGATACGCAGTATTTT. Translating it yields CASSPWGRLDTQYF.